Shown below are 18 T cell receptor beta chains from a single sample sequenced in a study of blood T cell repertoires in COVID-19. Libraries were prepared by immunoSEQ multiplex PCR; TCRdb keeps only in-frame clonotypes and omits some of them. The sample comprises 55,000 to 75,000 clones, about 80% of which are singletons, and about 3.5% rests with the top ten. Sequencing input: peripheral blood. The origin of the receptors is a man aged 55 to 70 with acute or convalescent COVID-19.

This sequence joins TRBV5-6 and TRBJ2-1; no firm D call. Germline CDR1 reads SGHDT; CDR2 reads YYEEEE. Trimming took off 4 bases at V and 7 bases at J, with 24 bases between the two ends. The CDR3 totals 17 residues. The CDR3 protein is CASSPLSISPLKNEQFF. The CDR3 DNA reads TGTGCCAGCAGCCCTCTATCGATTTCACCCCTAAAGAATGAGCAGTTCTTC.

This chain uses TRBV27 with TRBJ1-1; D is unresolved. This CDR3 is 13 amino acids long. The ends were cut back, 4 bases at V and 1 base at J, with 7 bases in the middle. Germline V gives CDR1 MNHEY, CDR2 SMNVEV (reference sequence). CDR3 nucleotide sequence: TGTGCCAGCAGTTCCCACAGGAACACTGAAGCTTTCTTT. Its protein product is CASSSHRNTEAFF.

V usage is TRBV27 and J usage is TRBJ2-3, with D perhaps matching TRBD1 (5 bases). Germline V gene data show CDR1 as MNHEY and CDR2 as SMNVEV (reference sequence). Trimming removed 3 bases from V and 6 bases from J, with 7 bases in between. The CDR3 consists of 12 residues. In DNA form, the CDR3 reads TGTGCCAGCAGTTTTAAGGGGGATACGCAGTATTTT. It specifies CASSFKGDTQYF.

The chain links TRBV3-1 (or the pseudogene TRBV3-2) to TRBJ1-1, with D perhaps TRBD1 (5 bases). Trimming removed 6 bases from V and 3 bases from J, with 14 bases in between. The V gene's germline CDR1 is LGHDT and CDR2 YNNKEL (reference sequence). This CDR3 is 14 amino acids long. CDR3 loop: CASRGRDGDTEAFF. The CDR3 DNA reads TGTGCCAGCAGAGGCAGGGATGGAGACACTGAAGCTTTCTTT.

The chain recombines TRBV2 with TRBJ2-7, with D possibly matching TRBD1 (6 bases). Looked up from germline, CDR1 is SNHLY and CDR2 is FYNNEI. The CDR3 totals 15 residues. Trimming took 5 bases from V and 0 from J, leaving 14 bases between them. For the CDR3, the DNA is TGTGCCAGCAGTTTTTCCGGGACACTCTCCTACGAGCAGTACTTC. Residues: CASSFSGTLSYEQYF.

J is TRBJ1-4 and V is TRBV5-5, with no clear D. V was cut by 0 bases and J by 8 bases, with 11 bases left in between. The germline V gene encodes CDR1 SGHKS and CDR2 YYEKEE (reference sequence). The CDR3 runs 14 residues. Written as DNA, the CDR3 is TGTGCCAGCAGCTTGGAGCTCCGTAGCGAAAAACTGTTTTTT. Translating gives CASSLELRSEKLFF.

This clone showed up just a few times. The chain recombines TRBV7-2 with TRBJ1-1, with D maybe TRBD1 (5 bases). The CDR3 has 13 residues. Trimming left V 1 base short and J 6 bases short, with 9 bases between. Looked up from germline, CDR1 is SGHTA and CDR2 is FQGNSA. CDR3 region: CASSLGGGAEAFF. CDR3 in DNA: TGTGCCAGCAGCTTAGGCGGGGGAGCTGAAGCTTTCTTT.

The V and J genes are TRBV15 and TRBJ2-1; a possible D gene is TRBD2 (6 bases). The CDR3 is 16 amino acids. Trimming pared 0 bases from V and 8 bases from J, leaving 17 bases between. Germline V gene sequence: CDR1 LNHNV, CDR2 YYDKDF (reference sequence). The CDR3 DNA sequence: TGTGCCACCAGCAGAGATATGGGTGGCGGGGCGCATGAGCAGTTCTTC. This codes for CATSRDMGGGAHEQFF.

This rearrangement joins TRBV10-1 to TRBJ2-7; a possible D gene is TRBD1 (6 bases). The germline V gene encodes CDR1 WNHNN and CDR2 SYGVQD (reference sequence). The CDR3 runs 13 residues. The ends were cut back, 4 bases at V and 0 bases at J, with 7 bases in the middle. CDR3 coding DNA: TGCGCCAGCAGTGCGGGACACTCCTACGAGCAGTACTTC. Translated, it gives CASSAGHSYEQYF.

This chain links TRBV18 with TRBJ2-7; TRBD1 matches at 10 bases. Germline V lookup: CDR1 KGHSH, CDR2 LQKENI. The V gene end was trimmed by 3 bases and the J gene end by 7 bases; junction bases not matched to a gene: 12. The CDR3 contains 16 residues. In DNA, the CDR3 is TGTGCCAGCTCACCTCGGGGGGGACAGGGGACACAAGAGCAGTACTTC. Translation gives CASSPRGGQGTQEQYF.

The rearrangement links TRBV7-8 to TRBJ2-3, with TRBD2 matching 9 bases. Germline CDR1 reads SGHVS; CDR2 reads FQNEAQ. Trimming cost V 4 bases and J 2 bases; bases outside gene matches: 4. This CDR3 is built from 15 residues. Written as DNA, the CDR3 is TGTGCCAGCAGCTGGAGCGGGAGGCCCACAGATACGCAGTATTTT. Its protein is CASSWSGRPTDTQYF.

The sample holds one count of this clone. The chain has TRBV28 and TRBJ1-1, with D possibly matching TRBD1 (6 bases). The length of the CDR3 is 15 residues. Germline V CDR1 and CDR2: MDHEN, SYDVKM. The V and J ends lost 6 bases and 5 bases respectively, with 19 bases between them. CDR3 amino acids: CASRPFGDTGTEAFF. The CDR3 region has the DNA TGTGCCAGCAGACCGTTCGGGGACACGGGAACTGAAGCTTTCTTT.

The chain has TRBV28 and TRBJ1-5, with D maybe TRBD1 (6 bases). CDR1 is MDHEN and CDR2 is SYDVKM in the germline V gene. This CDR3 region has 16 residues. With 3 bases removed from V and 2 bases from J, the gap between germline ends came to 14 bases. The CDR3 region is CASSFISGEGNQPQHF. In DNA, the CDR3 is TGTGCCAGCAGTTTCATTTCAGGGGAAGGCAATCAGCCCCAGCATTTT.

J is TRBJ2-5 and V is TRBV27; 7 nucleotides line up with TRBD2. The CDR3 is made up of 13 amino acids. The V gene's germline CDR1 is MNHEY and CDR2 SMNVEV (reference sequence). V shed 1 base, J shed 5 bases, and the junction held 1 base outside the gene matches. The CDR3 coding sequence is TGTGCCAGCAGTTTATGGGGGGGGGAGACCCAGTACTTC. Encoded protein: CASSLWGGETQYF.

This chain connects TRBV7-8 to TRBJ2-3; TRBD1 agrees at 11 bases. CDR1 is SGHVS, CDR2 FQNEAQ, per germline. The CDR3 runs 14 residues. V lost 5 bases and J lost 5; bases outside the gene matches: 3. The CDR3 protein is CASSRGTGGDTQYF. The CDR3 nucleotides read TGTGCCAGCAGCCGAGGGACAGGGGGAGATACGCAGTATTTT.

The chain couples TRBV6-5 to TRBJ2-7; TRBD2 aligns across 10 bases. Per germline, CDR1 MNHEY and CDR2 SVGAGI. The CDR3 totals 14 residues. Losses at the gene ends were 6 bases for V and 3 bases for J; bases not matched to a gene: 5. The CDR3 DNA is TGTGCCAGCAGGTCCGGGACTAGCGTCTACGAGCAGTACTTC. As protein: CASRSGTSVYEQYF.

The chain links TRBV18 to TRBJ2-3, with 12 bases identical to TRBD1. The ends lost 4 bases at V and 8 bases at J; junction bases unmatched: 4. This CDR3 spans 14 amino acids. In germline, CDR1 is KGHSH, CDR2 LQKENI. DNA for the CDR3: TGTGCCAGCTCACTGGGACAGGGGGCGAGTACGCAGTATTTT. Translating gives CASSLGQGASTQYF.

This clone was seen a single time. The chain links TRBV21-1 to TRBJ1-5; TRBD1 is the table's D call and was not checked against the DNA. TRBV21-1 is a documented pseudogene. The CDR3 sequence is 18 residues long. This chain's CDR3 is CASSNANRGKLSNQPQHF. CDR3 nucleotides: TGTGCCAGCAGCAACGCGAATAGGGGTAAGTTAAGCAATCAGCCCCAGCATTTT.